The 23 T cell receptor beta chains reported below all come from one sample, sequenced in a study of T cells after yellow fever vaccination. MiXCR, run by TCRdb on the 5' RACE reads, gives a single entry per CDR3 protein. The repertoire holds approximately 550,000 distinct CDR3 sequences, about a fifth seen once, with 14% in the top ten. Source: PBMCs, taken 15 days after the yellow fever booster vaccination. Source of these receptors: a man between 25 and 39 years old who received the YFV17D yellow fever vaccine.

This chain connects TRBV20-1 to TRBJ1-1; D call uncertain. The CDR3 is 14 residues long. With 0 bases removed from V and 0 bases from J, the gap between germline ends came to 8 bases. Looked up from germline, CDR1 is DFQATT and CDR2 is SNEGSKA (reference sequence). CDR3 amino acids: CSARDSSLNTEAFF. The DNA for the CDR3 is TGCAGTGCTAGAGATAGCAGCCTGAACACTGAAGCTTTCTTT.

This clonotype was seen only a few times. The chain employs TRBV18 and TRBJ1-4; D uncertain. Deletions cut 0 bases from V and 4 bases from J, with 6 bases between. The CDR3 is made up of 14 amino acids. CDR1 KGHSH and CDR2 LQKENI come from the germline V gene. The CDR3 spells CASSPPQLNEKLFF. The CDR3 nucleotides read TGTGCCAGCTCACCACCGCAACTTAATGAAAAACTGTTTTTT.

In this sample, this clonotype turned up a few times. The rearrangement joins TRBV20-1 to TRBJ1-6, with unresolved D. The CDR3 totals 12 residues. CDR1 is DFQATT, CDR2 SNEGSKA, per germline (reference sequence). V was pared by 5 bases and J by 9 bases, with 11 bases between. The CDR3 bases are TGCAGTGCTCCTCTTGAGGGTTCACCCCTCCACTTT. It translates to CSAPLEGSPLHF.

A few counts support this clonotype. This chain links TRBV5-1 with TRBJ2-7, with 13 bases fitting TRBD2. Germline V gene data show CDR1 as SGHRS and CDR2 as YFSETQ. Trimming at V came to 1 base and at J to 0 bases, leaving 13 bases not matched to a gene. The CDR3 runs 20 residues. CDR3 sequence: CASSLTRTSGSYSSSYEQYF. The DNA for the CDR3 is TGCGCCAGCAGCTTGACCAGGACTAGCGGGAGCTATTCCAGCTCCTACGAGCAGTACTTC.

The chain is built from TRBV7-6 and TRBJ2-2, with 7 bases matching TRBD2. This CDR3 region has 15 residues. In germline, CDR1 is SGHVS, CDR2 FNYEAQ. Trimming at V came to 1 base and at J to 7 bases, leaving 6 bases not matched to a gene. CDR3 nucleotides: TGTGCCAGCAGCTTAGGGCGGGAGATTTTCGGGGAGCTGTTTTTT. This gives the protein CASSLGREIFGELFF.

The chain combines TRBV28 with TRBJ2-1, with a tentative D call TRBD2 (6 bases). In germline, CDR1 is MDHEN, CDR2 SYDVKM. Trimming took off 3 bases at V and 8 bases at J, with 17 bases between the two ends. The CDR3 consists of 15 residues. CDR3 coding DNA: TGTGCCAGCAGTTTCGGCGGGACCCGGATGGATGAGCAGTTCTTC. Residues: CASSFGGTRMDEQFF.

This clonotype was seen a few times. The V call is TRBV12-3 or TRBV12-4, the J call TRBJ2-5; D is perhaps TRBD1 (5 bases). This CDR3 has 12 residues. Trimming left V 5 bases short and J 3 bases short, with 7 bases between. CDR3 sequence: CASSVGEETQYF. The CDR3 DNA is TGTGCCAGCAGTGTAGGGGAAGAGACCCAGTACTTC.

The gene calls are TRBV5-6 and TRBJ1-4; D is uncertain. CDR1 is SGHDT, CDR2 YYEEEE, per germline. V lost 3 bases and J 0 bases, leaving 18 bases between the germline ends. This CDR3 contains 18 residues. The CDR3 nucleotides are TGTGCCAGCAGCTATATAAGGTCAGCCTATGCAACTAATGAAAAACTGTTTTTT. It specifies CASSYIRSAYATNEKLFF.

This clonotype was picked up a small number of times. The J gene is TRBJ2-7, the V gene TRBV7-2, with D perhaps TRBD1 (7 bases). The CDR3 extends over 13 amino acids. V gave up 3 bases and J gave up 5 bases, with 11 bases separating them. Germline V gene lookup returns CDR1 SGHTA and CDR2 FQGNSA. The CDR3, as DNA: TGTGCCAGCAGCTTTGCAGGGGGGAACGAGCAGTACTTC. Its translation is CASSFAGGNEQYF.

The V and J genes are TRBV18 and TRBJ2-7, with D maybe TRBD2 (5 bases). The ends were cut back, 3 bases at V and 5 bases at J, with 14 bases in the middle. Germline V gives CDR1 KGHSH, CDR2 LQKENI. The CDR3 runs to 14 residues. CDR3 residues: CASSPMPGLDEQYF. In DNA form, the CDR3 reads TGTGCCAGCTCACCTATGCCGGGGTTGGACGAGCAGTACTTC. Together with reference TRBV18 and TRBJ2-7, the CDR3 gives the full variable domain: NAGVMQNPRHLVRRRGQEARLRCSPMKGHSHVYWYRQLPEEGLKFMVYLQKENIIDESGMPKERFSAEFPKEGPSILRIQQVVRGDSAAYFCASSPMPGLDEQYFGPGTRLTVT.

This chain links TRBV7-8 with TRBJ2-3; the D is unclear. Trimming shortened V by 10 bases and J by 0 bases, and 14 bases separated the two germline ends. Looked up from germline, CDR1 is SGHVS and CDR2 is FQNEAQ. The CDR3 covers 14 residues. CDR3 DNA: TGTGCCACCATAGCAGGACCTAGCACAGATACGCAGTATTTT. Translated: CATIAGPSTDTQYF.

This clonotype was seen a few times. The rearrangement links TRBV12-3 or TRBV12-4 to TRBJ2-3; weak D call: TRBD1 (5 bases). V gave up 5 bases and J gave up 4 bases, with 19 bases separating them. CDR3 length: 16 amino acids. The CDR3 DNA reads TGTGCCAGCAGTCACCGGGCTACAGGCGACGCAGATACGCAGTATTTT. This gives the protein CASSHRATGDADTQYF.

V usage is TRBV24-1 and J usage is TRBJ2-1; 10 bases agree with TRBD2. Per the germline V gene, CDR1 is KGHDR and CDR2 is SFDVKD. V lost 8 bases to trimming and J lost 6 bases; unmatched junction nucleotides: 9. CDR3 length: 15 amino acids. CDR3 in DNA: TGTGCCACCACCGAGACTAGCGGGCCCTCCAATGAGCAGTTCTTC. It specifies CATTETSGPSNEQFF.

This clonotype was seen a few times. The V and J genes are TRBV20-1 and TRBJ1-5, with D unresolved. Trimming stripped 0 bases from V and 5 bases from J, with 14 bases between. Per the germline V gene, CDR1 is DFQATT and CDR2 is SNEGSKA (reference sequence). This CDR3 comprises 15 residues. CDR3 in DNA: TGCAGTGCTAGAGATGGCGGCCAGAGAGATCAGCCCCAGCATTTT. Translated: CSARDGGQRDQPQHF.

For the CDR3, the DNA is TGTGCCAGCAGTTATACTAAGAACACCGGGGAGCTGTTTTTT. Its protein is CASSYTKNTGELFF. The chain couples TRBV6-5 to TRBJ2-2; no definite D call. The V gene lost 3 bases and the J gene lost 1 base, with 6 bases spanning the gap. The germline V gene has CDR1 MNHEY and CDR2 SVGAGI. The CDR3 is 14 residues long.

The table lists this clonotype with a few counts. The chain carries TRBV7-9 and TRBJ2-7; 10 nucleotides agree with TRBD2. The germline V gene has CDR1 SEHNR and CDR2 FQNEAQ (reference sequence). The CDR3 spans 14 residues. J was trimmed by 9 bases and V by 3 bases; bases with no gene match: 8. CDR3 sequence (DNA): TGTGCCAGCAGCTTCGGTCTAGCGGGAGATTTGCAGTACTTC. Protein sequence: CASSFGLAGDLQYF.

A few counts support this clonotype. The chain recombines TRBV6-1 with TRBJ2-7; TRBD2 matches 13 bases. CDR1 is MNHNS and CDR2 is SASEGT in the germline V gene. This CDR3 has 16 residues. The junction had 10 bases not matched to a gene; V was cut back by 7 bases and J by 4 bases. The CDR3 region is CASTPRTSGSMYEQYF. The DNA for the CDR3 is TGTGCCAGCACTCCGAGGACTAGCGGGAGTATGTACGAGCAGTACTTC.

The rearrangement links TRBV5-1 to TRBJ2-1, with no clear D. CDR1 and CDR2 from the germline V gene are SGHRS and YFSETQ. The V end lost 4 bases, the J end lost 0 bases, and 8 bases lay between the germline ends. The CDR3 runs 14 residues. CDR3 bases: TGCGCCAGCAGCGATCTGAGCTCCTACAATGAGCAGTTCTTC. It translates to CASSDLSSYNEQFF.

This clonotype was seen only a few times. The V gene is TRBV5-4, the J gene TRBJ2-7, with D hard to call. Germline V lookup: CDR1 SGHNT, CDR2 YYREEE (reference sequence). This CDR3 contains 14 residues. V lost 4 bases and J 1 base, leaving 12 bases between the germline ends. This CDR3 is CASSGTGFSYEQYF. The CDR3 nucleotides are TGTGCCAGCAGCGGAACCGGGTTTTCCTACGAGCAGTACTTC.

The chain couples TRBV4-2 to TRBJ1-5; no clear D. This CDR3 comprises 20 residues. Germline CDR1 is LGHNA and CDR2 is YNFKEQ. V was trimmed by 0 bases and J by 0 bases, leaving 21 bases between them. The CDR3 sequence is CASSQDGWSRAEHSNQPQHF. Here the CDR3 DNA reads TGTGCCAGCAGCCAAGATGGGTGGTCGCGTGCCGAACATAGCAATCAGCCCCAGCATTTT.

The V call is TRBV7-2, the J call TRBJ2-5, with D possibly TRBD1 on 5 matching bases. The CDR3 contains 13 residues. Trimming shortened V by 5 bases and J by 1 base, and 8 bases separated the two germline ends. Germline lookup yields CDR1 SGHTA and CDR2 FQGNSA. The CDR3 spells CASSQGIQETQYF. The CDR3 nucleotides are TGTGCCAGCAGCCAGGGAATCCAAGAGACCCAGTACTTC.

This clonotype turned up a few times. This chain connects TRBV12-3 or TRBV12-4 to TRBJ2-1; weak D call: TRBD1 (5 bases). V lost 8 bases, J lost 3 bases, and 11 bases lay in between. The CDR3 sequence is 13 residues long. CDR3: CASYRLDYNEQFF. CDR3 sequence (DNA): TGTGCCAGCTACAGGCTAGACTACAATGAGCAGTTCTTC.

This chain connects TRBV5-1 to TRBJ2-1; 8 positions agree with TRBD2. The junction had 8 bases not matched to a gene; V was cut back by 3 bases and J by 0 bases. The CDR3 length is 17 residues. Germline-derived CDR1 and CDR2 are SGHRS and YFSETQ. CDR3 residues: CASSSDLAGSSYNEQFF. The CDR3 DNA sequence: TGCGCCAGCAGCTCCGATTTAGCGGGAAGCTCCTACAATGAGCAGTTCTTC.